The 22 T cell receptor beta chains in this list originate from one sample, sequenced in a study of T-cell reconstitution after alpha-beta-depleted transplantation in children. TCRbeta library preparation incorporated unique molecular identifiers. Via MiXCR, TCRdb re-called the PCR reads, giving one row per CDR3 protein. In the table there are around 370,000 distinct CDR3 sequences, 10% of which are singletons. The sequencing used PBMCs from the stem cell graft donor, collected from the stem cell graft. These receptors all stem from a human donor who donated a stem cell graft to a child with acute lymphoblastic leukemia.

Only a few counts were recorded for this clonotype. The chain couples TRBV5-6 to TRBJ2-2, with 8 nucleotides matching TRBD2. The CDR3 is 15 amino acids. Germline CDR1 is SGHDT and CDR2 is YYEEEE. After removal of 4 bases from V and 4 bases from J, the junction contained 6 bases not matched to a gene. The CDR3 DNA reads as TGTGCCAGCAGCCCCCCAGGACTAGCCACCGGGGAGCTGTTTTTT. As protein: CASSPPGLATGELFF. Full variable domain (rest looked up from reference TRBV5-6 and TRBJ2-2): DAGVTQSPTHLIKTRGQQVTLRCSPKSGHDTVSWYQQALGQGPQFIFQYYEEEERQRGNFPDRFSGHQFPNYSSELNVNALLLGDSALYLCASSPPGLATGELFFGEGSRLTVL.

This clonotype was seen a handful of times. The chain uses TRBV15 and TRBJ1-6; D might be TRBD1 (5 bases). The CDR3 is made up of 19 amino acids. V was clipped by 1 base and J by 0 bases, with 16 bases between them. Germline lookup yields CDR1 LNHNV and CDR2 YYDKDF (reference sequence). In DNA form, the CDR3 reads TGTGCCACCAGCAGAGTGACAGACAGAGCAATCTCCTATAATTCACCCCTCCACTTT. Protein product: CATSRVTDRAISYNSPLHF.

This clonotype was recorded at least ten times. The V and J genes are TRBV7-2 and TRBJ2-1; D is uncertain. Trimming stripped 1 base from V and 0 bases from J, with 4 bases between. The germline V gene has CDR1 SGHTA and CDR2 FQGNSA. The length of the CDR3 is 14 residues. The CDR3 loop is CASSLDPSYNEQFF. The CDR3 DNA is TGTGCCAGCAGCTTAGACCCCTCCTACAATGAGCAGTTCTTC.

The chain employs TRBV5-1 and TRBJ1-1; D call uncertain. Germline CDR1 reads SGHRS; CDR2 reads YFSETQ. The germline V and J ends were trimmed by 4 bases and 5 bases, with 12 bases remaining between them. The CDR3 is 13 amino acids. CDR3 sequence reads: CASSPLDGTEAFF. The CDR3 nucleotides read TGCGCCAGCAGCCCACTGGACGGAACTGAAGCTTTCTTT.

This clonotype occurred many times. V and J are TRBV7-2 and TRBJ1-2; D not certain. Deletions cut 0 bases from V and 4 bases from J, with 6 bases between. CDR1 is SGHTA, CDR2 FQGNSA, per germline. There are 13 residues in the CDR3. This chain's CDR3 is CASSLAGFYGYTF. The DNA for the CDR3 is TGTGCCAGCAGCTTAGCAGGGTTCTATGGCTACACCTTC. Based on the CDR3 plus reference TRBV7-2 and TRBJ1-2, the full variable domain is GAGVSQSPSNKVTEKGKDVELRCDPISGHTALYWYRQSLGQGLEFLIYFQGNSAPDKSGLPSDRFSAERTGGSVSTLTIQRTQQEDSAVYLCASSLAGFYGYTFGSGTRLTVV.

With respect to this clonotype: The conserved final phenylalanine or tryptophan is absent from the CDR3, which likely points to a read error. The DNA is left out, because the CDR3 cannot be placed on it with certainty; the CDR3 is given as TCRdb lists it. The CDR3 sequence is CASSWGQGAHENL. This chain links TRBV5-6 with TRBJ2-7; the D call of TRBD1 is as the table states it, not checked on the DNA. Germline CDR1 SGHDT, CDR2 YYEEEE. The CDR3 adds up to 13 amino acids, both ends counted.

This rearrangement joins TRBV4-2 to TRBJ2-6; TRBD2 matches 11 bases. There are 18 residues in the CDR3. After removal of 0 bases from V and 0 bases from J, the junction contained 1 base not matched to a gene. From germline, CDR1 is LGHNA and CDR2 YNFKEQ. The CDR3 nucleotides are TGTGCCAGCAGCCAAGATAGCGGGAGGGTCTCTGGGGCCAACGTCCTGACTTTC. Amino acid sequence: CASSQDSGRVSGANVLTF.

There are a few counts of this clonotype. V gene TRBV12-3 or TRBV12-4 combines with J gene TRBJ1-2; D not certain. The CDR3 totals 16 residues. V dropped 3 bases and J dropped 5 bases, with 19 bases sitting between them. DNA of the CDR3: TGTGCCAGCAGTTTTGGAGCCAGGAGGTCCCCGTATGGCTACACCTTC. Translating it yields CASSFGARRSPYGYTF.

As concerns this clonotype: The junction shows a germline mismatch at one end, possibly a read error. The chain couples TRBV5-1 to TRBJ2-2; 9 nucleotides align to TRBD1. The CDR3 runs to 16 residues. From germline, CDR1 is SGHRS and CDR2 YFSETQ. CDR3 DNA sequence: TGCGCCAGCAGCTCCACCGGGACAGGGTTCGCCGGGGACCTGTTTTTT. This gives the protein CASSSTGTGFAGDLFF. Combining the CDR3 with reference TRBV5-1 and TRBJ2-2 gives the whole variable domain KAGVTQTPRYLIKTRGQQVTLSCSPISGHRSVSWYQQTPGQGLQFLFEYFSETQRNKGNFPGRFSGRQFSNSRSEMNVSTLELGDSALYLCASSSTGTGFAGDLFFGEGSRLTVL.

This clonotype appeared many times. V is TRBV20-1 and J is TRBJ1-3, with a tentative D call TRBD1 (5 bases). CDR1 DFQATT and CDR2 SNEGSKA come from the germline V gene (reference sequence). V was trimmed by 3 bases and J by 2 bases, leaving 11 bases between them. This CDR3 contains 14 residues. Here the CDR3 DNA reads TGCAGTGCTAGGGACATCACTGCTGGAAACACCATATATTTT. It codes for CSARDITAGNTIYF.

The CDR3 region is CASSILTETEAFF. The CDR3 coding sequence is TGTGCCAGCAGCATACTGACAGAAACTGAAGCTTTCTTT. J is TRBJ1-1 and V is TRBV7-9; TRBD1 is a possible D gene (5 bases). The CDR3 consists of 13 residues. Germline V gene sequence: CDR1 SEHNR, CDR2 FQNEAQ (reference sequence). V lost 5 bases to trimming and J lost 5 bases, with 12 bases between them.

This clonotype was observed a handful of times. V gene TRBV6-6 combines with J gene TRBJ1-4; D is unclear. Germline V gene data show CDR1 as MNHNY and CDR2 as SVGAGI (reference sequence). The CDR3 loop spans 11 amino acids. Trimming pared 4 bases from V and 12 bases from J, leaving 9 bases between. The CDR3 loop reads CASSLVRELFF. The CDR3 DNA follows: TGTGCCAGCAGTTTAGTCCGGGAACTGTTTTTT.

J is TRBJ2-3 and V is TRBV5-1, with D unclear. The V and J ends lost 2 bases and 1 base respectively, with 11 bases between them. The CDR3 extends over 15 amino acids. CDR1 is SGHRS and CDR2 is YFSETQ in the germline V gene. The DNA for the CDR3 is TGCGCCAGCAGCTTCGACCCGGCGGGCACAGATACGCAGTATTTT. It translates to CASSFDPAGTDTQYF. Full variable domain (outside the CDR3, taken from reference TRBV5-1 and TRBJ2-3): KAGVTQTPRYLIKTRGQQVTLSCSPISGHRSVSWYQQTPGQGLQFLFEYFSETQRNKGNFPGRFSGRQFSNSRSEMNVSTLELGDSALYLCASSFDPAGTDTQYFGPGTRLTVL.

A few counts support this clonotype. The chain recombines TRBV4-1 with TRBJ2-1; a weak D match, TRBD2 (7 bases). V gave up 2 bases and J gave up 0 bases, with 11 bases separating them. The CDR3 runs 16 residues. Germline V gene sequence: CDR1 MGHRA, CDR2 YSYEKL. CDR3 protein: CASSQQRGGSYNEQFF. DNA of the CDR3: TGCGCCAGCAGCCAACAGAGGGGGGGCTCCTACAATGAGCAGTTCTTC.

This clonotype was found a few times. The rearrangement joins TRBV12-3 or TRBV12-4 to TRBJ2-7, with 8 positions matching TRBD2. The CDR3 contains 14 residues. Losses at the gene ends were 4 bases for V and 5 bases for J; bases not matched to a gene: 7. The CDR3 DNA is TGTGCCAGCAGTTCCTCGGGGGGGGCTAACGAGCAGTACTTC. It encodes CASSSSGGANEQYF.

This clonotype was found a few times. The chain is built from TRBV6-5 and TRBJ2-1, with TRBD2 matching 7 bases. The CDR3 runs to 15 residues. Germline trimming cut 1 base from V and 8 bases from J; bases unmatched to any gene: 8. CDR1 is MNHEY and CDR2 is SVGAGI in the germline V gene. Written as DNA, the CDR3 is TGTGCCAGCAGTTACTTGGCGGGAGTATTCCATGAGCAGTTCTTC. Translating gives CASSYLAGVFHEQFF.

The genes are TRBV5-6 and TRBJ2-3, with 7 bases fitting TRBD2. Trimming took 0 bases from V and 1 from J; bases not matched to a gene: 8. CDR1 and CDR2 (germline): SGHDT, YYEEEE. This CDR3 has 17 residues. The CDR3 DNA is TGTGCCAGCAGCTTGGAAGTCGGGACTACCGGCACAGATACGCAGTATTTT. Protein sequence: CASSLEVGTTGTDTQYF.

Only a few counts were recorded for this clonotype. The chain recombines TRBV10-3 with TRBJ2-3; no reliable D call. This CDR3 is built from 12 residues. V lost 6 bases, J lost 4 bases, and 8 bases lay in between. Germline assignment: CDR1 ENHRY and CDR2 SYGVKD. The CDR3 region is CAISTLSDTQYF. DNA of the CDR3: TGTGCCATCAGCACGCTCTCAGATACGCAGTATTTT.

The chain joins TRBV7-3 to TRBJ2-1, with no clear D. CDR1 SGHTA and CDR2 FQGTGA come from the germline V gene. This CDR3 spans 15 amino acids. V gave up 1 base and J gave up 4 bases, with 11 bases separating them. Here the CDR3 DNA reads TGTGCCAGCAGCTTAAGGGCGGCCACTTACAATGAGCAGTTCTTC. Residues: CASSLRAATYNEQFF.

This clonotype has only a few counts. The chain recombines TRBV7-9 with TRBJ2-3, with D perhaps matching TRBD1 or TRBD2 (5 bases each). Germline CDR1 reads SEHNR; CDR2 reads FQNEAQ (reference sequence). This CDR3 spans 16 amino acids. V was clipped by 1 base and J by 2 bases, with 13 bases between them. CDR3 protein: CASSLGDVGPTDTQYF. CDR3 sequence (DNA): TGTGCCAGCAGCTTAGGGGACGTCGGACCCACAGATACGCAGTATTTT. The variable domain in full, completed from reference TRBV7-9 and TRBJ2-3, reads DTGVSQNPRHKITKRGQNVTFRCDPISEHNRLYWYRQTLGQGPEFLTYFQNEAQLEKSRLLSDRFSAERPKGSFSTLEIQRTEQGDSAMYLCASSLGDVGPTDTQYFGPGTRLTVL.

In this sample, this clonotype turned up many times. The chain employs TRBV28 and TRBJ2-4; 9 bases fit TRBD1. The CDR3 totals 16 residues. V was clipped by 6 bases and J by 1 base; unmatched bases: 7. CDR1 MDHEN and CDR2 SYDVKM come from the germline V gene. As DNA, the CDR3 is TGTGCCAGCAGAGGCCGGGGACAGGGTGCCAAAAACATTCAGTACTTC. This encodes CASRGRGQGAKNIQYF.

This clonotype occurred a few times. The rearrangement links TRBV11-1 to TRBJ2-7, with 9 nucleotides matching TRBD1. Germline assignment: CDR1 SGHAT and CDR2 FQDESV (reference sequence). The V gene end was trimmed by 3 bases and the J gene end by 4 bases; junction bases not matched to a gene: 19. The CDR3 totals 19 residues. The CDR3 loop reads CASSLPPGQGPPDPYEQYF. The CDR3 nucleotides are TGTGCCAGCAGCTTGCCTCCGGGACAGGGCCCCCCGGATCCTTACGAGCAGTACTTC.